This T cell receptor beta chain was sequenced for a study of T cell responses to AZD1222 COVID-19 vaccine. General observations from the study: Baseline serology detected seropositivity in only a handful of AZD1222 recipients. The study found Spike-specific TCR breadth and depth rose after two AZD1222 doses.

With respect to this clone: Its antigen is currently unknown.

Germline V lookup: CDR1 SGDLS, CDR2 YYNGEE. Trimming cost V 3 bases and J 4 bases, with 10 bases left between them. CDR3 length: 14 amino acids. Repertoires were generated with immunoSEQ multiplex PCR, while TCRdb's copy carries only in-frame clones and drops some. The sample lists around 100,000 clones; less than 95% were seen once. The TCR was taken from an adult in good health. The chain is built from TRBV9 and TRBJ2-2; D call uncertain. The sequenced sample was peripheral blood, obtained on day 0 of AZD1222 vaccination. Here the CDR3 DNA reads TGTGCCAGCAGCGCCAATTACGGCACCGGGGAGCTGTTTTTT. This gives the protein CASSANYGTGELFF.